The T cell receptor (beta chain) described here comes from a study of blood T cell repertoires in COVID-19. Whole-study context: Spain, Italy and the United States supplied samples that represented acute and convalescent COVID-19. From T cells, B-cell-depleted T cells, or PBMCs came the material, which was cDNA or gDNA.

This clone has only one observation. The germline CDR1 and CDR2 sequences are MGHDK and SYGVNS. Trimming removed 1 base at V and 0 bases at J, with 6 bases between. This CDR3 region has 14 residues. Original processing methods: Quantification of nucleated cells was approximated via reference gene primer amplification. Data came from immunoSEQ multiplex PCR; TCRdb stores just in-frame clones and leaves some out. The DNA was the basis for D and trimming; V, J and clone size are from that table. In the table there are under 300,000 clones, approximately 85% of which are singletons. Sequencing was carried out using peripheral blood. The chain uses TRBV25-1 and TRBJ1-1; D is ambiguous. This receptor was taken from a man at least 80 years old with acute or convalescent COVID-19. This chain's CDR3 is CASSESRVNTEAFF. CDR3 DNA: TGTGCCAGCAGTGAATCGAGGGTGAACACTGAAGCTTTCTTT.